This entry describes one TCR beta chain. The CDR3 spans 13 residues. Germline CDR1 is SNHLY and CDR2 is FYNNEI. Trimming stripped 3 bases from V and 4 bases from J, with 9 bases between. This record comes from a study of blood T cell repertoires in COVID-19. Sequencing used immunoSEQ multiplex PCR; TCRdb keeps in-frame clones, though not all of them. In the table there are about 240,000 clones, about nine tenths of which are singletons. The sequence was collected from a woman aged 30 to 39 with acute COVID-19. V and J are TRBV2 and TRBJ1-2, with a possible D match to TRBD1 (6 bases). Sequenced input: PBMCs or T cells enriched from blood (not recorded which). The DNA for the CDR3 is TGTGCCAGCAGTGATGGGGGCGGCTATGGCTACACCTTC. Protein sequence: CASSDGGGYGYTF.